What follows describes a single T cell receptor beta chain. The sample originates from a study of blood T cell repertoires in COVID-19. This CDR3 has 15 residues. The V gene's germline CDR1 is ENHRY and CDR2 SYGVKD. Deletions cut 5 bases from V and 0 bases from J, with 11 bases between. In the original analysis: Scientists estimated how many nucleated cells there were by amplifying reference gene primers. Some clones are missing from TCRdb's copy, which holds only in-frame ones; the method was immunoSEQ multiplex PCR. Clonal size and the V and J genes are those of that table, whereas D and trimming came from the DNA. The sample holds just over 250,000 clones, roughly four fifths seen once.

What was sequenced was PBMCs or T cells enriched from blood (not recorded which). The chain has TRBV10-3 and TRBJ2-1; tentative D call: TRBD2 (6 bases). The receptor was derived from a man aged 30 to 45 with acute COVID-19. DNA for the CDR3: TGTGCCATCAGTACCGGGACTTACTCCTACAATGAGCAGTTCTTC. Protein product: CAISTGTYSYNEQFF.